This T cell receptor (beta chain) is drawn from a study of blood T cell repertoires in COVID-19 (dated by TCRdb to the early 2020s). In the study overall: Samples covering the acute and convalescent phases of COVID-19 were provided by collaborators in the United States, Italy and Spain. Samples were obtained from the ongoing ImmuneRACE study (first 160 participants) and from 950 to 1,500 subjects provided by 6 global collaborators. Where available, HLA class I and class II types were obtained from metadata supplied by the sample provider rather than from assay-based typing. Nearly every sample came with metadata listing a de-identified subject ID, COVID-19 status, age in years and sex. The repertoires were made available in a free public database intended to serve as a resource for research on the immune response to SARS-CoV-2. The material from the prospective study consisted of cDNA or gDNA derived from T cells, B-cell-depleted T cells, or PBMCs. Deeply sampled blood TCRbeta repertoires from subjects exposed to, actively infected with, or recovered from COVID-19 were included in the dataset. Study-level results and caveats: The quantity of clinical and demographic metadata differed by source and by participant and was supplied without curation.

TCRbeta CDR3 regions were amplified from genomic DNA by means of the immunoSEQ Assay, a bias-controlled multiplex PCR. On the study's bioinformatics: Within the assay, amplification of reference gene primers was used to estimate how many nucleated cells each sample contained. To quantify the absolute abundance of each unique TCRbeta CDR3 rearrangement, sequence reads were collapsed and filtered. Productive Simpson clonality was computed per sample as the square root of Simpson's diversity index over productive rearrangements. Entries here come from immuneACCESS through TCRdb and include only in-frame sequences with V and J called. Some clones fail to appear in such tables; in the studies checked, an unresolved V gene covers under half of the shortfall, and the cause of the remainder is unknown. The V and J calls and clone size come from that table; D and trimming were worked out from the DNA. A total of 170,000 or so clones appear in this sample, about 88% of them only once. The top ten clonotypes cover about 0.6% of the sample.

One collaborating source in Seattle enrolled patients while the patients were actively infected and followed the patients over time throughout the course of disease. Collaborating institutions collected whole blood in K2EDTA tubes following their own protocols. For TCRbeta analysis, collaborators shipped samples in one of three forms: frozen whole blood, isolated PBMCs, or DNA extracted from either of those sample types. Based on the germline V gene, the CDR1 and CDR2 sequences are KGHDR and SFDVKD. Unmatched junction bases come to 6, with V trimmed by 5 bases and J by 0 bases. The CDR3 covers 17 residues, taking in both the cysteine and the phenylalanine. Just CDR3 DNA is preserved here, 51 bases in frame from base 1. Notes on this clone: The specificity of this receptor is unknown. No qualities accompany the bases; no much larger clone lies one base away.

Input material: peripheral blood. The receptor was isolated from a man aged 55-75 years with COVID-19, enrolled during active disease. This sequence uses TRBV24-1 and TRBJ2-3, with 11 middle bases fitting TRBD2. The CDR3 amino acid sequence is: CATSGRLAGPSTDTQYF. The DNA is as follows: TGTGCCACCAGTGGCCGACTAGCGGGGCCTAGCACAGATACGCAGTATTTT.